This T cell receptor beta chain stems from a study of monozygotic twins with inflammatory bowel disease. The authors made each sample's cDNA in eight separate reactions. TCRdb re-called the 5' RACE reads and gives one entry per CDR3 protein, without DNA. Recorded here are roughly 300,000 distinct CDR3 sequences; the top ten clones represent over 5.5%. Germline CDR1 and CDR2: DFQATT and SNEGSKA (reference sequence). The CDR3 length is 14 residues. Someone took an approximately 2.5 ml blood sample from each of the donors. Total RNA isolation used whole blood (no T cell sorting was performed). This clonotype was sampled from a human donor with ulcerative colitis or Crohn's disease, or a healthy co-twin of an affected twin (not recorded which). The chain recombines TRBV20-1 with TRBJ1-6; TCRdb's D call, TRBD1, is unchecked because there is no DNA. The sample consisted of blood. This CDR3 reads CSARWDGGGSPLHF.